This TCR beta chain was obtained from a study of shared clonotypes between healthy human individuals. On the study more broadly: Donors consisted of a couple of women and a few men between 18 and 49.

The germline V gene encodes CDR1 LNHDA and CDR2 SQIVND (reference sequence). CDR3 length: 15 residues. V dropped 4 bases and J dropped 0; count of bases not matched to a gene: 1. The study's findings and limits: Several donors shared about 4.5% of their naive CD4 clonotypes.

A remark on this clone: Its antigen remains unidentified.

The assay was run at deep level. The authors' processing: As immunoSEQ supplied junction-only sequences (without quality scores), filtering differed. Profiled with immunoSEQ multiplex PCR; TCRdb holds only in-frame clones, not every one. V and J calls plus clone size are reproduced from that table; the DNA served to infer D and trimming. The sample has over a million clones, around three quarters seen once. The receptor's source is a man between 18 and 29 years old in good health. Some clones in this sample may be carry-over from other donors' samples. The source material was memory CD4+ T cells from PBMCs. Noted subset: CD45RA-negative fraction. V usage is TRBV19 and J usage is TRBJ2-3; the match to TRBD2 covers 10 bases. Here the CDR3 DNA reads TGTGCCAGTAGTAGAGCGGGAGGGAGCACAGATACGCAGTATTTT. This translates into CASSRAGGSTDTQYF.